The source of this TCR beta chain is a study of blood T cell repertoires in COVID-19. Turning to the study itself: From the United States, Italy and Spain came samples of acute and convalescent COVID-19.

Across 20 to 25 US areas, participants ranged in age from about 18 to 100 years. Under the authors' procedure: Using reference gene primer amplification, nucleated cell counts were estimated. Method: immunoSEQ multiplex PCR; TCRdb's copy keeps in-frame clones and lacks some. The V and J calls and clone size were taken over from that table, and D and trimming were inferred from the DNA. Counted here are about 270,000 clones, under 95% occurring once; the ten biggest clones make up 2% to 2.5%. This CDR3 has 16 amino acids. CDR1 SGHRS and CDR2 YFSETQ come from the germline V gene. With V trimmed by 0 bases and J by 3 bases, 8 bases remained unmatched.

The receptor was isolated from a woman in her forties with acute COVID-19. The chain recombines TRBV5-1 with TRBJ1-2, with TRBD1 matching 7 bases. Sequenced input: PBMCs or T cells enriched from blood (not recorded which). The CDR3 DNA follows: TGCGCCAGCAGCTTGGATCCCAGGGGGTACGACTATGGCTACACCTTC. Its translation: CASSLDPRGYDYGYTF.